This T cell receptor beta chain emerged from a study of PD-1 blockade in classical Hodgkin lymphoma. On the study more broadly: Intravenous infusions of nivolumab 3 mg/kg reached patients every 2 weeks. Notes on the study in general: Newly diagnosed patients reportedly trailed healthy donors in baseline TCR diversity. Repertoire difference causes, possibly disease activity or prior therapy, remain undefined. There was a significant rise in CD4+ TCR diversity by C4D1, with no such rise for CD8+.

Of note for this clone: Its antigen is not identified.

Measured with immunoSEQ multiplex PCR; TCRdb has only the in-frame clones, and not every one. This sample has roughly 96,000 clones, with 85% to 90% found just once. In every patient, relapse followed autologous stem cell transplantation, while exposure to brentuximab vedotin differed. This receptor was taken from a human donor with classical Hodgkin lymphoma. Material: peripheral blood mononuclear cells (PBMCs), obtained before the second cycle of nivolumab.

The CDR3 loop is CASSQERLAGVYEQYF. For the CDR3, the DNA is TGCGCCAGCAGCCAAGAGAGACTAGCGGGAGTCTACGAGCAGTACTTC. The chain joins TRBV4-1 to TRBJ2-7, with 12 bases that match TRBD2. This CDR3 is 16 amino acids long. Germline V gene lookup returns CDR1 MGHRA and CDR2 YSYEKL. J lost 3 bases, V lost 0 bases, and 3 bases had no gene match.